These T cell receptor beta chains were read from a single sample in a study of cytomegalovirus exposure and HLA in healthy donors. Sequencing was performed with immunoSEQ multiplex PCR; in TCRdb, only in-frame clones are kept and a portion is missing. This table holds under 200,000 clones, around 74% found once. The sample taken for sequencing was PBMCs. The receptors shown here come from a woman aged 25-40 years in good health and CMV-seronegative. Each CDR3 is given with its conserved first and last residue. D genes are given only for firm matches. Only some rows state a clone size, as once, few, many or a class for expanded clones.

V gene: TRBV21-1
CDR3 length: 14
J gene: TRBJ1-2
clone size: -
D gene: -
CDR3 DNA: TGTGCCAGCCTACCACAGGGGGCGGCCTATGGCTACACCTTC
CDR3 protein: CASLPQGAAYGYTF

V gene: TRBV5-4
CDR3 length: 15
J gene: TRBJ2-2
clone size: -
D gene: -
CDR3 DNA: TGTGCCAGCAGCTTTGACAGCCCCATGGCCGGGGAGCTGTTTTTT
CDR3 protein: CASSFDSPMAGELFF

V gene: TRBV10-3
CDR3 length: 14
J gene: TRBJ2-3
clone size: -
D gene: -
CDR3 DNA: TGTGCCATCAGTGAAGGGAGAGGCACAGATACGCAGTATTTT
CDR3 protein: CAISEGRGTDTQYF

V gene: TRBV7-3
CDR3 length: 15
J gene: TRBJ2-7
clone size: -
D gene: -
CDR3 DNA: TGTGCCAGCAGCTTAACTGGTACAGATCTACACGAGCAGTACTTC
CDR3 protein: CASSLTGTDLHEQYF

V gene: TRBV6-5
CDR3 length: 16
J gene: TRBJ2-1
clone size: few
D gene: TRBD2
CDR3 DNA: TGTGCCAGCAGTTACTCCGGGGCTAGCGGGGCCCATGAGCAGTTCTTC
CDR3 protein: CASSYSGASGAHEQFF

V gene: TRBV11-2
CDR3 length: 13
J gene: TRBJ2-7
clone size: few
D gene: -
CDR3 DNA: TGTGCCAGCAGCTCGCTGGCCTCCTACGAGCAGTACTTC
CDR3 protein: CASSSLASYEQYF

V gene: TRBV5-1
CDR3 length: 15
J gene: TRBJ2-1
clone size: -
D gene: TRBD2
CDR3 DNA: TGCGCCAGCAGCTTGCAGCGGGGGGCGTACAATGAGCAGTTCTTC
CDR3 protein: CASSLQRGAYNEQFF

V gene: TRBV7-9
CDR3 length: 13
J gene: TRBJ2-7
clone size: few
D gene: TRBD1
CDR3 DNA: TGTGCCAGCAGCAACCGGGACAGTTACGAGCAGTACTTC
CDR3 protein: CASSNRDSYEQYF

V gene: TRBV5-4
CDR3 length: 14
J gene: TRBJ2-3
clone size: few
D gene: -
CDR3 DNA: TGTGCCAGCAGGCTGGGGCCCTTCACAGATACGCAGTATTTT
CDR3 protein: CASRLGPFTDTQYF

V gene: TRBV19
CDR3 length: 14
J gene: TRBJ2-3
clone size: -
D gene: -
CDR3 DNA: TGTGCCAGTAGTGTGGTGCGGTTCACAGATACGCAGTATTTT
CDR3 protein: CASSVVRFTDTQYF

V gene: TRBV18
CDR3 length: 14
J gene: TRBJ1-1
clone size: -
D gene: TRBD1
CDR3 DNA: TGTGCCAGCTCACCACGGGGACAGATGACTGAAGCTTTCTTT
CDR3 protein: CASSPRGQMTEAFF

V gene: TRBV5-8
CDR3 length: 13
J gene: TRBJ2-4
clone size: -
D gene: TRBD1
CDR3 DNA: TGTGCCAGCAGCTGGGACAGGGGGTACATTCAGTACTTC
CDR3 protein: CASSWDRGYIQYF

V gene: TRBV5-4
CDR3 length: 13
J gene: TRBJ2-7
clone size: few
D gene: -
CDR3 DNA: TGTGCCAGCAGCTTGGAGCACGGTTCCGAGCAGTACTTC
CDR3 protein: CASSLEHGSEQYF

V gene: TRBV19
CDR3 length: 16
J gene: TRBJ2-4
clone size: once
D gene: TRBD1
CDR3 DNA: TGTGCCAGTAGTAGCATCGGACAGGGTCTGTGGGCATTTCAGTACTTC
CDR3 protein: CASSSIGQGLWAFQYF

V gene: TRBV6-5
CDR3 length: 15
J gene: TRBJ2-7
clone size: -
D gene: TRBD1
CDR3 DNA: TGTGCCAGCAGTTACCGGGACAGGGGGGCCTACGAGCAGTACTTC
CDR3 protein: CASSYRDRGAYEQYF

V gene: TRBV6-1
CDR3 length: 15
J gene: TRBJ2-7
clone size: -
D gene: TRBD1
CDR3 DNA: TGTGCCAGCAGTGAAGCCGGGACAGGGTTTGGCGAGCAGTACTTC
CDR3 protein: CASSEAGTGFGEQYF

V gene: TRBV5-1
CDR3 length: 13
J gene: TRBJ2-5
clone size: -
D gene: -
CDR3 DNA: TGCGCCAGCAGCTTGATCCCAGGAGAGACCCAGTACTTC
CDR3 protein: CASSLIPGETQYF

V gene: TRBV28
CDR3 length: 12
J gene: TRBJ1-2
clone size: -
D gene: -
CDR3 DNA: TGTGCCAGCAGTTGGCCTAACTATGGCTACACCTTC
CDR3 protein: CASSWPNYGYTF

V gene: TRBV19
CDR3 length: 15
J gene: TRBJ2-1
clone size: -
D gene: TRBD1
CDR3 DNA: TGTGCCAGTAAATCCACCGGGACAGCTTACAATGAGCAGTTCTTC
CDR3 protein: CASKSTGTAYNEQFF

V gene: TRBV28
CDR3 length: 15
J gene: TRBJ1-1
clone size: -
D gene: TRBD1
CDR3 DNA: TGTGCCAGCAGTGGACAGGGGGCGATCGACACTGAAGCTTTCTTT
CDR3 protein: CASSGQGAIDTEAFF

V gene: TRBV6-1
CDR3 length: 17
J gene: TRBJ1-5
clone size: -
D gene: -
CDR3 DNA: TGTGCCAGCAGTGAAGCGCGGTCTTTTTTGGGTAATCAGCCCCAGCATTTT
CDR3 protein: CASSEARSFLGNQPQHF

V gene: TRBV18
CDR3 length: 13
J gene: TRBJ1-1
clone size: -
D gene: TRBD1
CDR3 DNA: TGTGCCAGCTCACCCGACAGGGGTCGTGAAGCTTTCTTT
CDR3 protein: CASSPDRGREAFF

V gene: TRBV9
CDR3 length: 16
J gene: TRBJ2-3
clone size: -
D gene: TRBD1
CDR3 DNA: TGTGCCAGCAGCGTAGTAAGCAGGGGGCAGGCAGATACGCAGTATTTT
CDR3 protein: CASSVVSRGQADTQYF

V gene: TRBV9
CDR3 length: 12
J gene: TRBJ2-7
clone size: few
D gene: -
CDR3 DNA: TGTGCCAGCAGCGTTAATAGCGGCGAGCAGTACTTC
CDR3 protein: CASSVNSGEQYF

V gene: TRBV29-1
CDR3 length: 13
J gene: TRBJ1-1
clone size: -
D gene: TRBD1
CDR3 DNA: TGCAGCGTGGGGACAGGGAAAGACACTGAAGCTTTCTTT
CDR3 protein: CSVGTGKDTEAFF

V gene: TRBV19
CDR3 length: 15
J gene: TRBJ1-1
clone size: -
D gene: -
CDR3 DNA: TGTGCCAGTAGCCACCCCCAGGGGTTCTCAACTGAAGCTTTCTTT
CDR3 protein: CASSHPQGFSTEAFF